One sample yielded the 32 T cell receptor beta chains listed below, sequenced in a study of memory CD4+ T cells and cytomegalovirus serostatus. The sort gate was single viable CD3+CD4+CD8-CD45RO+ cells for memory CD4+ T cells. Profiled with immunoSEQ multiplex PCR; TCRdb holds only in-frame clones, not every one. This table holds some 95,000 clones, over 70% found once. Specimen: memory CD4+ T cells from blood. Receptors originate from an adult in good health and CMV-seropositive.

The chain joins TRBV11-2 to TRBJ2-7; D unclear. V lost 1 base and J 4 bases, leaving 14 bases between the germline ends. The CDR3 runs 15 residues. Germline V gene lookup returns CDR1 SGHAT and CDR2 FQNNGV. Here the CDR3 reads CASSLGAGPQYEQYF. The CDR3 coding sequence is TGTGCCAGCAGCTTAGGAGCAGGACCACAATACGAGCAGTACTTC.

This clone was counted a few times. V usage is TRBV6-1 and J usage is TRBJ1-1; 7 nucleotides align to TRBD1. Germline V gives CDR1 MNHNS, CDR2 SASEGT. With 4 bases clipped from V and 9 bases from J, the junction kept 8 bases outside the gene matches. The CDR3 has 13 amino acids. The CDR3 is CASSVAGQPKAFF. The CDR3 DNA reads as TGTGCCAGCAGTGTGGCGGGACAGCCTAAAGCTTTCTTT.

The chain uses TRBV4-1 and TRBJ1-4, with D hard to call. The V and J ends lost 1 base and 0 bases respectively, with 15 bases between them. Germline V gene data show CDR1 as MGHRA and CDR2 as YSYEKL. The CDR3 covers 18 residues. The CDR3 nucleotides read TGCGCCAGCAGCCAAGTGCAGCTTCGATATGCAACTAATGAAAAACTGTTTTTT. This gives the protein CASSQVQLRYATNEKLFF.

This clone occurred a few times. The gene calls are TRBV28 and TRBJ1-1; D is unresolved. Germline V lookup: CDR1 MDHEN, CDR2 SYDVKM. The ends were cut back, 5 bases at V and 3 bases at J, with 16 bases in the middle. The CDR3 contains 15 residues. This chain's CDR3 is CASSPYKSSYTEAFF. CDR3 sequence (DNA): TGTGCCAGCAGTCCCTACAAGTCCTCCTACACTGAAGCTTTCTTT. Drawing the rest from reference TRBV28 and TRBJ1-1, the complete variable domain is DVKVTQSSRYLVKRTGEKVFLECVQDMDHENMFWYRQDPGLGLRLIYFSYDVKMKEKGDIPEGYSVSREKKERFSLILESASTNQTSMYLCASSPYKSSYTEAFFGQGTRLTVV.

The chain uses TRBV5-1 and TRBJ2-1; TRBD2 aligns across 13 bases. V lost 4 bases to trimming and J lost 9 bases; unmatched junction nucleotides: 7. The CDR3 is made up of 15 amino acids. CDR1 SGHRS and CDR2 YFSETQ come from the germline V gene. Here the CDR3 DNA reads TGCGCCAGCAGCACCCGGGGGACTAGCGGGACTGAGCAGTTCTTC. Translating gives CASSTRGTSGTEQFF.

The J gene is TRBJ2-7, the V gene TRBV28, with D possibly matching TRBD2 (6 bases). V dropped 4 bases and J dropped 2 bases, with 12 bases sitting between them. The CDR3 spans 14 residues. Germline V gene lookup returns CDR1 MDHEN and CDR2 SYDVKM. The CDR3 DNA is TGTGCCAGCAGTTCGGGGGTCGTAACCTACGAGCAGTACTTC. Encoded protein: CASSSGVVTYEQYF.

The J gene is TRBJ1-4, the V gene TRBV2; D gene uncertain. Germline CDR1 SNHLY, CDR2 FYNNEI. Trimming pared 8 bases from V and 0 bases from J, leaving 10 bases between. This CDR3 is built from 14 residues. The chain's CDR3 is CASRYSATNEKLFF. CDR3 nucleotide sequence: TGTGCCAGCCGATACTCCGCAACTAATGAAAAACTGTTTTTT.

This sequence joins TRBV19 and TRBJ2-6; the D gene is possibly TRBD1 (6 bases). V was clipped by 9 bases and J by 4 bases, with 22 bases between them. The germline V gene has CDR1 LNHDA and CDR2 SQIVND (reference sequence). This CDR3 is 17 amino acids long. DNA for the CDR3: TGTGCCAGCAAACTACAGGGTGGGATGGTCGGGGCCAACGTCCTGACTTTC. It translates to CASKLQGGMVGANVLTF.

The chain carries TRBV4-2 and TRBJ1-2; unclear D gene. V was cut by 1 base and J by 6 bases, with 12 bases left in between. CDR1 is LGHNA, CDR2 YNFKEQ, per germline. The CDR3 runs 14 residues. The CDR3 here is CASSQVGSSDGYTF. The CDR3 DNA reads TGTGCCAGCAGCCAAGTTGGGTCCTCCGATGGCTACACCTTC.

The rearrangement uses TRBV6-5 and TRBJ2-7; D possibly corresponds to TRBD1 (6 bases). V dropped 5 bases and J dropped 1 base, with 15 bases sitting between them. The CDR3 sequence is 15 residues long. The V gene's germline CDR1 is MNHEY and CDR2 SVGAGI. The CDR3 reads CASSLSRDTSYEQYF. CDR3 sequence (DNA): TGTGCCAGCAGTCTCAGCCGGGACACTTCCTACGAGCAGTACTTC.

This clone was seen once. The chain has TRBV6-1 and TRBJ2-1; TRBD2 aligns across 10 bases. The germline V gene has CDR1 MNHNS and CDR2 SASEGT. The junction had 5 bases not matched to a gene; V was cut back by 5 bases and J by 4 bases. This CDR3 is built from 15 residues. DNA for the CDR3: TGTGCCAGCAGTCCACTAGCGGGACCTTACAATGAGCAGTTCTTC. It codes for CASSPLAGPYNEQFF.

This clone showed up just a few times. V gene TRBV29-1 combines with J gene TRBJ1-6; D remains unclear. The CDR3 extends over 13 amino acids. The V gene's germline CDR1 is SQVTM and CDR2 ANQGSEA. V was pared by 4 bases and J by 5 bases, with 9 bases between. CDR3: CSVAKGDNSPLHF. DNA of the CDR3: TGCAGCGTTGCCAAGGGCGATAATTCACCCCTCCACTTT.

The CDR3 nucleotides read TGTGCCAGCAGCTCCTACAGGGGCACAGATACGCAGTATTTT. Translating gives CASSSYRGTDTQYF. The rearrangement links TRBV5-8 to TRBJ2-3; a weak D match, TRBD1 (6 bases). The CDR3 totals 14 residues. V was cut by 3 bases and J by 1 base, with 9 bases left in between. Per germline, CDR1 SGHTS and CDR2 YDEGEE.

The V gene is TRBV7-2, the J gene TRBJ2-5, with 8 bases matching TRBD1. The germline gives CDR1 SGHTA, CDR2 FQGNSA. The CDR3 is 14 residues long. Trimming at V came to 5 bases and at J to 4 bases, leaving 6 bases not matched to a gene. The CDR3 is CASSQSRGLETQYF. CDR3 coding DNA: TGTGCCAGCAGCCAGAGCAGGGGGCTAGAGACCCAGTACTTC.

The chain has TRBV5-5 and TRBJ1-4; D may be TRBD1 (5 bases). Trimming took 4 bases from V and 6 from J, leaving 10 bases between them. The CDR3 has 13 amino acids. CDR1 and CDR2 (germline): SGHKS, YYEKEE (reference sequence). The chain's CDR3 is CASSIDSHEKLFF. The CDR3 bases are TGTGCCAGCAGCATCGACAGCCATGAAAAACTGTTTTTT.

V and J are TRBV6-6 and TRBJ2-5; D remains ambiguous. With 4 bases removed from V and 4 bases from J, the gap between germline ends came to 4 bases. Germline V lookup: CDR1 MNHNY, CDR2 SVGAGI (reference sequence). This CDR3 is built from 11 residues. In nucleotides, the CDR3 is TGTGCCAGCAGTTCCAGAGAGACCCAGTACTTC. Residues: CASSSRETQYF.

The chain is built from TRBV9 and TRBJ2-1, with D tentatively TRBD1 (6 bases). The CDR3 spans 14 residues. From germline, CDR1 is SGDLS and CDR2 YYNGEE. Trimming took 3 bases from V and 9 from J, leaving 16 bases between them. In DNA, the CDR3 is TGTGCCAGCAGCGGTCTAGGAATAGGGGGTGAGCAGTTCTTC. As protein: CASSGLGIGGEQFF.

This clone was detected a few times. The chain combines TRBV7-3 with TRBJ2-1; D is undetermined. From germline, CDR1 is SGHTA and CDR2 FQGTGA. The CDR3 is made up of 14 amino acids. V was shortened by 4 bases and J by 10 bases, with 17 bases between the two germline ends. CDR3 coding DNA: TGTGCCAGCAGCTCGGCCACGGCAACCCAGGAGCAGTTCTTC. Residues: CASSSATATQEQFF.

This chain uses TRBV5-1 with TRBJ2-1; D gene unclear. In germline, CDR1 is SGHRS, CDR2 YFSETQ. Trimming cost V 2 bases and J 5 bases, with 14 bases left between them. CDR3 length equals 15 residues. The CDR3 reads CASSFSTGANNEQFF. The CDR3 bases are TGCGCCAGCAGCTTCTCGACGGGCGCTAACAATGAGCAGTTCTTC.

This sequence joins TRBV19 and TRBJ1-1; D unresolved. The V end lost 3 bases, the J end lost 4 bases, and 12 bases lay between the germline ends. This CDR3 is built from 14 residues. Germline CDR1 is LNHDA and CDR2 is SQIVND (reference sequence). The CDR3 bases are TGTGCCAGTAGTATGATAGGAGGGATCACTGAAGCTTTCTTT. It is translated as CASSMIGGITEAFF.

The J gene is TRBJ2-7, the V gene TRBV5-6; D ambiguous. CDR3 length: 13 amino acids. Trimming shortened V by 0 bases and J by 8 bases, and 12 bases separated the two germline ends. Per the germline V gene, CDR1 is SGHDT and CDR2 is YYEEEE. This chain's CDR3 is CASSLAGLLQQYF. The CDR3 DNA follows: TGTGCCAGCAGCTTGGCCGGCCTACTTCAGCAGTACTTC.

This clone was recorded a few times. The chain uses TRBV28 and TRBJ1-2; D might be TRBD1 (5 bases). The V and J ends lost 2 bases and 3 bases respectively, with 7 bases between them. The CDR3 spans 13 residues. Germline V gene sequence: CDR1 MDHEN, CDR2 SYDVKM. DNA of the CDR3: TGTGCCAGCAGTTTAGACAGCTACTATGGCTACACCTTC. It translates to CASSLDSYYGYTF.

The rearrangement links TRBV7-8 to TRBJ1-1, with TRBD1 as a possible D gene (6 bases). Germline V CDR1 and CDR2: SGHVS, FQNEAQ. This CDR3 is 14 amino acids long. Trimming removed 2 bases at V and 3 bases at J, with 10 bases between. The CDR3 sequence: CASSLLQGHTEAFF. CDR3 coding DNA: TGTGCCAGCAGCTTATTACAGGGCCACACTGAAGCTTTCTTT.

The rearrangement links TRBV2 to TRBJ2-5; unclear D gene. The V end lost 4 bases, the J end lost 5 bases, and 5 bases lay between the germline ends. This CDR3 is built from 11 residues. Germline V CDR1 and CDR2: SNHLY, FYNNEI. The CDR3: CASSVGETQYF. The CDR3 coding sequence is TGTGCCAGCAGTGTTGGGGAGACCCAGTACTTC.

This chain joins TRBV5-4 and TRBJ2-3, with TRBD1 matching 10 bases. This CDR3 has 17 residues. From germline, CDR1 is SGHNT and CDR2 YYREEE (reference sequence). The V and J ends lost 2 bases and 1 base, in that order; junction bases with no gene match: 7. The CDR3 protein is CASSFYRGTGGTDTQYF. Written as DNA, the CDR3 is TGTGCCAGCAGCTTCTACCGCGGGACAGGGGGCACAGATACGCAGTATTTT.

The chain couples TRBV19 to TRBJ1-5; possibly TRBD1 for D (6 bases). The germline CDR1 and CDR2 sequences are LNHDA and SQIVND (reference sequence). The V end lost 5 bases, the J end lost 5 bases, and 13 bases lay between the germline ends. The CDR3 has 14 amino acids. CDR3 loop: CASSVRGSDQPQHF. In nucleotides, the CDR3 is TGTGCCAGTAGTGTTAGGGGGAGCGATCAGCCCCAGCATTTT.

The chain uses TRBV5-4 and TRBJ2-1; D is perhaps TRBD2 (6 bases). The CDR3 loop spans 14 amino acids. V lost 4 bases, J lost 10 bases, and 18 bases lay in between. CDR1 is SGHNT, CDR2 YYREEE, per germline (reference sequence). The CDR3 here is CASSLPGRGQEQFF. CDR3 coding DNA: TGTGCCAGCAGCCTACCCGGGCGGGGCCAAGAGCAGTTCTTC. Combining the CDR3 with reference TRBV5-4 and TRBJ2-1 gives the whole variable domain ETGVTQSPTHLIKTRGQQVTLRCSSQSGHNTVSWYQQALGQGPQFIFQYYREEENGRGNFPPRFSGLQFPNYSSELNVNALELDDSALYLCASSLPGRGQEQFFGPGTRLTVL.

A single count supports this clone. The chain joins TRBV29-1 to TRBJ2-3, with 9 bases fitting TRBD2. Germline-derived CDR1 and CDR2 are SQVTM and ANQGSEA. The CDR3 runs 15 residues. After removal of 7 bases from V and 0 bases from J, the junction contained 8 bases not matched to a gene. CDR3 nucleotides: TGCAGCGCCCAGACTAGCGGTATTAGCACAGATACGCAGTATTTT. This translates into CSAQTSGISTDTQYF.

The chain employs TRBV6-5 and TRBJ1-2; D call uncertain. CDR1 is MNHEY and CDR2 is SVGAGI in the germline V gene. The CDR3 runs 13 residues. V lost 5 bases and J lost 3, with 10 bases in between. The CDR3: CASSRSEDYGYTF. The DNA for the CDR3 is TGTGCCAGCAGTCGTTCGGAGGACTATGGCTACACCTTC.

The V and J genes are TRBV19 and TRBJ1-1, with D perhaps matching TRBD1 (6 bases). Germline-derived CDR1 and CDR2 are LNHDA and SQIVND (reference sequence). The CDR3 length is 14 residues. Trimming took 5 bases from V and 11 from J, leaving 21 bases between them. The CDR3 bases are TGTGCCAGTAGTTGGCCAGGGGCCGCCGGTGAGGCTTTCTTT. Translating it yields CASSWPGAAGEAFF.

The chain is built from TRBV19 and TRBJ1-5, with 9 bases lining up with TRBD1. CDR1 LNHDA and CDR2 SQIVND come from the germline V gene (reference sequence). The CDR3 totals 13 residues. The ends lost 5 bases at V and 11 bases at J; junction bases unmatched: 7. The CDR3 loop reads CASSWDRVGAQHF. The CDR3 region has the DNA TGTGCCAGTAGTTGGGACAGGGTAGGGGCCCAGCATTTT.

The chain couples TRBV5-8 to TRBJ1-1, with 10 positions matching TRBD1. V gave up 4 bases and J gave up 1 base; unmatched junction bases: 7. Germline V gene lookup returns CDR1 SGHTS and CDR2 YDEGEE. CDR3 length equals 16 residues. The CDR3 spells CASSPRQGAGNTEAFF. The DNA for the CDR3 is TGTGCCAGCAGCCCGAGACAGGGGGCGGGGAACACTGAAGCTTTCTTT.